This T cell receptor (beta chain) was recorded in a study of identical twins. General observations from the study: Models underestimated out-of-frame TCR alpha sharing in monozygotic twins.

A universal primer site came from template switching; cDNA carried unique molecular identifiers. TCRdb used MiXCR to reprocess the 5' RACE reads, holding one entry per CDR3 protein. The sample holds more than 650,000 distinct CDR3 sequences; 5.5% to 6.5% are singletons and the top ten take under 2%. There were only healthy Caucasians among the donors. As for this clonotype: What it binds is not known.

V dropped 0 bases and J dropped 6 bases, with 16 bases sitting between them. The CDR3 is 16 amino acids. Germline V gene lookup returns CDR1 SGHRS and CDR2 YFSETQ. The chain employs TRBV5-1 and TRBJ2-1; D is possibly TRBD1 (7 bases). This TCR came from a man between 18 and 29 years old in good health. Input material: naive T cells sorted from blood. The CDR3 sequence: CASSLAGGKVSNEQFF. CDR3 DNA sequence: TGCGCCAGCAGCTTGGCAGGGGGGAAAGTAAGCAATGAGCAGTTCTTC.